The present T cell receptor (beta chain) was sequenced within a study of regulatory T cells in long-lasting Graves disease. Study conclusions and caveats: Persistent disease preferred TRBV28, TRBJ1-2 and TRBJ2-5. Persistent Graves' patients had lower TCR diversity than newly diagnosed ones.

Germline loops: CDR1 DFQATT, CDR2 SNEGSKA (reference sequence). The V and J ends lost 5 bases and 0 bases, in that order; junction bases with no gene match: 9. The CDR3 contains 18 residues. Described time point: newly diagnosed GD, antithyroid drugs for less than 3 months. RNA from PBMCs was the source of the TCR library. It was by American Thyroid Association guidelines that Graves' disease was diagnosed. Library construction for TCR beta used iRepertoire HTBI primers and Arm-PCR of CDR3 regions. TCRdb ran MiXCR on the multiplex PCR reads and lists one entry per CDR3 protein. The sample includes under 300,000 distinct CDR3 sequences, 15% to 20% of them seen just once. In its sample, this clonotype was seen many times. Its target is unknown.

J is TRBJ2-1 and V is TRBV20-1; 14 bases map to TRBD2. The material sequenced was peripheral blood mononuclear cells (PBMCs), taken at new diagnosis, from a patient treated with antithyroid drugs. The receptor's source is a female donor with Graves disease. CDR3: CSASTSGRAGSSYNEQFF. In DNA form, the CDR3 reads TGCAGTGCTTCGACTAGCGGGAGGGCGGGGAGCTCCTACAATGAGCAGTTCTTC.